Shown below are 21 T cell receptor beta chains from a single sample sequenced in a study of blood T cell repertoires in COVID-19. Generated by immunoSEQ multiplex PCR, the TCRdb table keeps only in-frame clones and is missing some. This sample has about 180,000 clones; roughly 84% occur once, and the top ten carry 1.5%. The sample comprised peripheral blood. These TCRs come from a human donor in a cohort sampled during active COVID-19.

This clone was seen only a few times. J is TRBJ2-1 and V is TRBV9; 7 nucleotides line up with TRBD2. CDR1 and CDR2 from the germline V gene are SGDLS and YYNGEE. The CDR3 extends over 13 amino acids. J lost 8 bases, V lost 4 bases, and 6 bases had no gene match. Here the CDR3 reads CASSREEFDEQFF. The CDR3 DNA reads TGTGCCAGCAGCCGGGAGGAGTTTGATGAGCAGTTCTTC.

The J gene is TRBJ2-7, the V gene TRBV4-1; 7 bases match TRBD1. The CDR3 extends over 14 amino acids. V lost 4 bases and J lost 0; bases outside the gene matches: 3. CDR1 is MGHRA, CDR2 YSYEKL, per germline. The DNA for the CDR3 is TGCGCCAGCAGCCCCGGGGACAGCTCCTACGAGCAGTACTTC. Translated, it gives CASSPGDSSYEQYF.

In nucleotides, the CDR3 is TGTGCCAGCAGGGAGGGACTTGTCGAGCAGTACTTC. Its translation: CASREGLVEQYF. The chain uses TRBV6-6 and TRBJ2-7, with D possibly TRBD2 on 6 matching bases. V was cut by 6 bases and J by 6 bases, with 12 bases left in between. This CDR3 region has 12 residues. CDR1 MNHNY and CDR2 SVGAGI come from the germline V gene (reference sequence).

The chain is built from TRBV10-2 and TRBJ2-7, with TRBD2 matching over 7 bases. V lost 4 bases, J lost 5 bases, and 5 bases stayed unmatched. Germline CDR1 and CDR2: WSHSY and SAAADI. The CDR3 extends over 13 amino acids. CDR3 nucleotides: TGCGCCAGCAGTGGGACTAGAAGCCACGAGCAGTACTTC. It yields the protein CASSGTRSHEQYF.

This clone has a single count. V and J are TRBV5-1 and TRBJ2-7; TRBD1 matches at 9 bases. The ends lost 3 bases at V and 0 bases at J; junction bases unmatched: 4. CDR1 and CDR2 from the germline V gene are SGHRS and YFSETQ. This CDR3 has 15 amino acids. DNA for the CDR3: TGCGCCAGCAGCTGGGGGGACAGGGACTCCTACGAGCAGTACTTC. It is translated as CASSWGDRDSYEQYF.

The chain uses TRBV6-6 and TRBJ1-5, with D unclear. CDR1 is MNHNY and CDR2 is SVGAGI in the germline V gene (reference sequence). There are 12 residues in the CDR3. V was cut by 5 bases and J by 6 bases, with 8 bases left in between. The CDR3 nucleotides are TGTGCCAGCAGTCCCCCCGGTCAGCCCCAGCATTTT. This sequence encodes CASSPPGQPQHF.

This rearrangement joins TRBV28 to TRBJ2-7, with 8 bases matching TRBD2. CDR3 length equals 16 residues. The J segment lost 3 bases and the V segment lost 2 bases, leaving 9 bases of the junction unmatched. CDR1 is MDHEN, CDR2 SYDVKM, per germline. CDR3 DNA: TGTGCCAGCAGTTTAGTAGGAACTAGCGGAGACTACGAGCAGTACTTC. Encoded protein: CASSLVGTSGDYEQYF.

This clone was seen once. The gene calls are TRBV9 and TRBJ2-7; TRBD2 matches at 8 bases. V dropped 0 bases and J dropped 5; count of bases not matched to a gene: 10. Germline V gene sequence: CDR1 SGDLS, CDR2 YYNGEE. There are 16 residues in the CDR3. CDR3 residues: CASSVEPGLEPHEQYF. In DNA form, the CDR3 reads TGTGCCAGCAGCGTAGAACCGGGACTAGAACCCCACGAGCAGTACTTC.

This chain uses TRBV7-9 with TRBJ2-7; 9 nucleotides match TRBD2. V dropped 5 bases and J dropped 4; count of bases not matched to a gene: 6. This CDR3 comprises 14 residues. CDR1 is SEHNR and CDR2 is FQNEAQ in the germline V gene (reference sequence). CDR3: CASSRTSGPYEQYF. DNA of the CDR3: TGTGCCAGCAGCCGTACTAGCGGGCCTTACGAGCAGTACTTC. Complete variable domain (other parts from reference TRBV7-9 and TRBJ2-7): DTGVSQNPRHKITKRGQNVTFRCDPISEHNRLYWYRQTLGQGPEFLTYFQNEAQLEKSRLLSDRFSAERPKGSFSTLEIQRTEQGDSAMYLCASSRTSGPYEQYFGPGTRLTVT.

The rearrangement links TRBV6-5 to TRBJ2-7, with TRBD2 identical over 13 bases. The V segment lost 5 bases and the J segment 6 bases; nucleotides outside the gene matches: 4. This CDR3 is 14 amino acids long. The germline CDR1 and CDR2 sequences are MNHEY and SVGAGI. This CDR3 reads CASSKLAGGLEQYF. DNA of the CDR3: TGTGCCAGCAGTAAACTAGCGGGGGGGCTCGAGCAGTACTTC.

The table lists this clone with a count of one. The CDR3 region has the DNA TGTGCCAGCAGCCCCGGGACAGTGAGCTCCTACGAGCAGTACTTC. Its translation: CASSPGTVSSYEQYF. The chain employs TRBV28 and TRBJ2-7; 7 bases are a match to TRBD1. Losses at the gene ends were 6 bases for V and 0 bases for J; bases not matched to a gene: 8. Looked up from germline, CDR1 is MDHEN and CDR2 is SYDVKM. The CDR3 is made up of 15 amino acids.

This chain joins TRBV4-1 and TRBJ1-2, with a weak D call TRBD1 (6 bases). The CDR3 loop spans 17 amino acids. Germline CDR1 and CDR2: MGHRA and YSYEKL. V was trimmed by 0 bases and J by 4 bases, leaving 18 bases between them. The CDR3 DNA is TGCGCCAGCAGCCAAGATAGCCCGTCTGGGGGCGGCTATGGCTACACCTTC. It specifies CASSQDSPSGGGYGYTF.

The table lists this clone with a count of one. The chain couples TRBV14 to TRBJ2-1, with 13 bases identical to TRBD2. The CDR3 loop spans 16 amino acids. Unmatched junction bases numbered 8, after V lost 2 bases and J lost 10 bases. From germline, CDR1 is SGHDN and CDR2 FVKESK. CDR3 protein: CASSQPGLAGSLEQFF. CDR3 DNA sequence: TGTGCCAGCAGCCAACCGGGACTAGCGGGGAGCTTAGAGCAGTTCTTC.

The rearrangement uses TRBV19 and TRBJ2-6; a possible D gene is TRBD1 (6 bases). There are 16 residues in the CDR3. Per the germline V gene, CDR1 is LNHDA and CDR2 is SQIVND (reference sequence). Trimming left V 7 bases short and J 0 bases short, with 13 bases between. The CDR3 sequence is CASNPGQPSGANVLTF. CDR3 bases: TGTGCCAGTAACCCGGGACAACCCTCTGGGGCCAACGTCCTGACTTTC.

The chain carries TRBV19 and TRBJ1-1; TRBD1 aligns across 10 bases. The CDR3 extends over 17 amino acids. Germline V CDR1 and CDR2: LNHDA, SQIVND (reference sequence). The trim removed 3 bases at V and 1 base at J, leaving 8 bases unmatched. Here the CDR3 DNA reads TGTGCCAGTAGTATCCGGCGACAGGGGGCCCCGAACACTGAAGCTTTCTTT. It codes for CASSIRRQGAPNTEAFF.

The table lists this clone with a count of one. The V gene is TRBV2, the J gene TRBJ2-3, with D tentatively TRBD1 (5 bases). The V end was cut by 3 bases, the J end by 0 bases, with 16 bases between. The CDR3 has 17 residues. In germline, CDR1 is SNHLY, CDR2 FYNNEI. CDR3 region: CASSELGLGVSTDTQYF. The CDR3 DNA is TGTGCCAGCAGTGAGTTGGGGCTAGGGGTAAGCACAGATACGCAGTATTTT. Together with reference TRBV2 and TRBJ2-3, the CDR3 gives the full variable domain: EPEVTQTPSHQVTQMGQEVILRCVPISNHLYFYWYRQILGQKVEFLVSFYNNEISEKSEIFDDQFSVERPDGSNFTLKIRSTKLEDSAMYFCASSELGLGVSTDTQYFGPGTRLTVL.

The rearrangement links TRBV10-3 to TRBJ2-3, with TRBD2 matching 12 bases. Germline V gene sequence: CDR1 ENHRY, CDR2 SYGVKD. V lost 10 bases to trimming and J lost 6 bases; unmatched junction nucleotides: 8. The CDR3 loop spans 14 amino acids. Here the CDR3 reads CATASGGAGDTQYF. The CDR3 nucleotides are TGTGCCACCGCTAGCGGGGGGGCCGGGGATACGCAGTATTTT.

CDR3 residues: CASSLGGERAQYF. The CDR3 nucleotides read TGTGCCAGCAGCTTAGGGGGGGAAAGGGCGCAGTATTTT. The V and J genes are TRBV7-8 and TRBJ2-3; tentative D call: TRBD2 (6 bases). The V and J ends lost 1 base and 10 bases respectively, with 12 bases between them. The CDR3 is made up of 13 amino acids. CDR1 and CDR2 (germline): SGHVS, FQNEAQ. Full variable domain (missing parts from reference TRBV7-8 and TRBJ2-3): GAGVSQSPRYKVAKRGQDVALRCDPISGHVSLFWYQQALGQGPEFLTYFQNEAQLDKSGLPSDRFFAERPEGSVSTLKIQRTQQEDSAVYLCASSLGGERAQYFGPGTRLTVL.

Of note for this clone: Different DNA sequences within this sample yield the same CDR3. The chain links TRBV18 to TRBJ2-7; 10 bases match TRBD1. CDR1 and CDR2 from the germline V gene are KGHSH and LQKENI. V trimming: 3 bases; J trimming: 2 bases; junction bases outside the gene matches: 1. The CDR3 sequence is 14 residues long. The CDR3 DNA follows: TGTGCCAGCTCACCCGACAGGGGGCCCTACGAGCAGTACTTC. Translating gives CASSPDRGPYEQYF.

The chain carries TRBV18 and TRBJ1-4; no definite D call. This CDR3 is 17 amino acids long. Germline lookup yields CDR1 KGHSH and CDR2 LQKENI. V lost 3 bases, J lost 4 bases, and 18 bases lay in between. For the CDR3, the DNA is TGTGCCAGCTCACCTAACCCAGTGGGAGTTGGTAATGAAAAACTGTTTTTT. Its translation: CASSPNPVGVGNEKLFF.

The chain carries TRBV18 and TRBJ2-3; 11 bases agree with TRBD2. V was pared by 1 base and J by 0 bases, with 6 bases of the junction left unmatched. The length of the CDR3 is 18 residues. Germline loops: CDR1 KGHSH, CDR2 LQKENI. The chain's CDR3 is CASSPQTSGGRSTDTQYF. CDR3 in DNA: TGTGCCAGCTCACCACAAACTAGCGGGGGCCGTAGCACAGATACGCAGTATTTT. Full variable domain (outside the CDR3, taken from reference TRBV18 and TRBJ2-3): NAGVMQNPRHLVRRRGQEARLRCSPMKGHSHVYWYRQLPEEGLKFMVYLQKENIIDESGMPKERFSAEFPKEGPSILRIQQVVRGDSAAYFCASSPQTSGGRSTDTQYFGPGTRLTVL.